A single sample gave rise to the 7 T cell receptor beta chains below, sequenced in a study of blood T cell repertoires in COVID-19. The repertoire was sequenced with immunoSEQ multiplex PCR; TCRdb's copy has only in-frame clones and lacks some. In the table there are some 87,000 clones, around three quarters of which are singletons. Sequencing was done on a sample of peripheral blood. Receptors were obtained from a man aged 50 to 59 who had recovered from COVID-19.

The V and J genes are TRBV5-4 and TRBJ2-5, with 10 positions matching TRBD2. The CDR3 length is 16 residues. V dropped 0 bases and J dropped 5; count of bases not matched to a gene: 7. CDR1 and CDR2 (germline): SGHNT, YYREEE (reference sequence). The CDR3 DNA sequence: TGTGCCAGCAGCTTGGCGTCAGCGGGGGGGCTCGAGACCCAGTACTTC. Translation: CASSLASAGGLETQYF.

This CDR3 is CASSDRGRSTDTQYF. CDR3 sequence (DNA): TGTGCCAGCAGTGACAGGGGCCGTAGCACAGATACGCAGTATTTT. This chain joins TRBV25-1 and TRBJ2-3; weak D call: TRBD1 (6 bases). The CDR3 consists of 15 residues. Germline assignment: CDR1 MGHDK and CDR2 SYGVNS. Trimming took off 3 bases at V and 0 bases at J, with 10 bases between the two ends. The whole variable domain, remainder taken from reference TRBV25-1 and TRBJ2-3, is EADIYQTPRYLVIGTGKKITLECSQTMGHDKMYWYQQDPGMELHLIHYSYGVNSTEKGDLSSESTVSRIRTEHFPLTLESARPSHTSQYLCASSDRGRSTDTQYFGPGTRLTVL.

This sequence joins TRBV19 and TRBJ1-1; maybe TRBD1 (6 bases). The germline V and J ends were trimmed by 5 bases and 0 bases, with 16 bases remaining between them. CDR1 LNHDA and CDR2 SQIVND come from the germline V gene (reference sequence). The CDR3 runs 16 residues. The CDR3 DNA is TGTGCCAGTAGTTCGAGGGGGAAGGTGCTGAACACTGAAGCTTTCTTT. This encodes CASSSRGKVLNTEAFF.

The chain joins TRBV6-6 to TRBJ1-1; tentatively, D is TRBD1 (5 bases). The CDR3 consists of 13 residues. Germline V gene sequence: CDR1 MNHNY, CDR2 SVGAGI (reference sequence). The V end was cut by 6 bases, the J end by 4 bases, with 12 bases between. The CDR3 DNA reads as TGTGCCAGCAGCTCCCAGGGCACCACTGAAGCTTTCTTT. Its protein product is CASSSQGTTEAFF.

In DNA form, the CDR3 reads TGTGCCATCAAGCGGTCCGAGGACACTGAAGCTTTCTTT. The encoded protein is CAIKRSEDTEAFF. V and J are TRBV10-3 and TRBJ1-1; no clear D gene. V shed 7 bases and J shed 3 bases, with 12 bases lying between them. Germline CDR1 is ENHRY and CDR2 is SYGVKD. The CDR3 runs 13 residues.

This clone was picked up one time. The rearrangement uses TRBV6-6 and TRBJ2-4, with D perhaps TRBD2 (5 bases). CDR1 MNHNY and CDR2 SVGAGI come from the germline V gene (reference sequence). The germline V and J ends were trimmed by 2 bases and 0 bases, with 8 bases remaining between them. The CDR3 covers 15 residues. The CDR3 DNA follows: TGTGCCAGCAGTTACACGGCGGGAGCCAAAAACATTCAGTACTTC. Amino acid sequence: CASSYTAGAKNIQYF.

The gene calls are TRBV28 and TRBJ2-7, with 7 positions matching TRBD1. Looked up from germline, CDR1 is MDHEN and CDR2 is SYDVKM. The junction had 10 bases not matched to a gene; V was cut back by 5 bases and J by 3 bases. The CDR3 spans 15 residues. For the CDR3, the DNA is TGTGCCAGCAGTCAATCTCCGGGACAGCTCTACGAGCAGTACTTC. This translates into CASSQSPGQLYEQYF.